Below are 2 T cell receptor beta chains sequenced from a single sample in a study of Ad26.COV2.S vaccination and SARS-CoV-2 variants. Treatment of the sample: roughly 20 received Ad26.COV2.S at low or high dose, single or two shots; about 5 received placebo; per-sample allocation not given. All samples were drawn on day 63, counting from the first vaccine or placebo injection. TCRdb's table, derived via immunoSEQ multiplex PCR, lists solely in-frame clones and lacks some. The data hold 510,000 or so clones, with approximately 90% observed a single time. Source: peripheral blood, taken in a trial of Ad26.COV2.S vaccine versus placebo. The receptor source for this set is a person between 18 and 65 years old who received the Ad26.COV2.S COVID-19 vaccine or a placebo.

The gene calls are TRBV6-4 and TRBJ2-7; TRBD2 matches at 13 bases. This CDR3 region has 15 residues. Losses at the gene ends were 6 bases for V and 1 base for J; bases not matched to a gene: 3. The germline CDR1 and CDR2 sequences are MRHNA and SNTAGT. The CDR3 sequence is CASRGLAGISYEQYF. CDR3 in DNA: TGTGCCAGCAGGGGACTAGCGGGAATTTCCTACGAGCAGTACTTC.

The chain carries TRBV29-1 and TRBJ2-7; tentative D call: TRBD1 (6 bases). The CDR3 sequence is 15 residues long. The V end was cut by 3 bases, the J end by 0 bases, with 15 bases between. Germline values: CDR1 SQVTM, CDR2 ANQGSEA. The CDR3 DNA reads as TGCAGCGTTGATATCTCGCAGGGGAGCTCCTACGAGCAGTACTTC. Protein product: CSVDISQGSSYEQYF.